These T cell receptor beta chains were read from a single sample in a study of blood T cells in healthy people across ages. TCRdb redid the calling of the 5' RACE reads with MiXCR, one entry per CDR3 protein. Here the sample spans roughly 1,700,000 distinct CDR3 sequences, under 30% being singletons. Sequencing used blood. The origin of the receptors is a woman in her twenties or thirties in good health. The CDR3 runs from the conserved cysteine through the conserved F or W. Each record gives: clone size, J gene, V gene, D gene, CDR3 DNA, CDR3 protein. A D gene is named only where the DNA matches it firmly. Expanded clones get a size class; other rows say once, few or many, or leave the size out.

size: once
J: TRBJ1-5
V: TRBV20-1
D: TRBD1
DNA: TGCAGTGCTCCTATACCGGGACAGGGGATTCTGCCCCAGCATTTT
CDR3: CSAPIPGQGILPQHF

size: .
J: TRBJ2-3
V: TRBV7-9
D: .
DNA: TGTGCCAGCAGCCAACAGCACTATACGCAGTATTTT
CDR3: CASSQQHYTQYF

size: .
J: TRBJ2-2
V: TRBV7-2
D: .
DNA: TGTGCCTGCAGCTGGGAGTCGGAGCTGTTTTTT
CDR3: CACSWESELFF

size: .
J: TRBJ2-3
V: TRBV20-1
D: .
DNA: TGCAGTGCTCAAAGACAGGAAGCAAGAGATACGCAGTATTTT
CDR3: CSAQRQEARDTQYF

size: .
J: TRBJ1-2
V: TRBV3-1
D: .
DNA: TGTGCCAGCAGCCAAAGACCATGGGACGGTAACTATGGCTACACCTTC
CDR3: CASSQRPWDGNYGYTF

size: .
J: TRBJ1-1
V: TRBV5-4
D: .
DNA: TGTGCCAGCAGCTTTGCAGGGGCTCCCCTCACTGAAGCTTTCTTT
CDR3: CASSFAGAPLTEAFF

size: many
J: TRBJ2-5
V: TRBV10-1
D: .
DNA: TGCGCCAGCAGTGAGAGGACCGGGGAGACCCAGTACTTC
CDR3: CASSERTGETQYF

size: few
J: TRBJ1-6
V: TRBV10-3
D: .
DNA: TGTGCCATCGGTGCCCCTGATTACAATTCACCCCTCCACTTT
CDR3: CAIGAPDYNSPLHF

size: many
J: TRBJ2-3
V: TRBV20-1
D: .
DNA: TGCAGTGCCACAGAGGGCACGCAGTATTTT
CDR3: CSATEGTQYF

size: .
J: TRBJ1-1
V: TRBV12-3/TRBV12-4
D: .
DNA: TGTGCCAGCAGTTATACAGGGTTGGTAAGCACTGAAGCTTTCTTT
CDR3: CASSYTGLVSTEAFF

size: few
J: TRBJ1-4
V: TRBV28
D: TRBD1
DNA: TGTGCCAGCAGTTCACCTAGGACAGGAACGGGGGAAAAACTGTTTTTT
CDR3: CASSSPRTGTGEKLFF

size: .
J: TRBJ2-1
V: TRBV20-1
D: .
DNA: TGCAGTGCTAGTTTACGGGGACTCTACAATGAGCAGTTCTTC
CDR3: CSASLRGLYNEQFF

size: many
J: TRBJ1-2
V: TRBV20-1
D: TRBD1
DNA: TGCAGTGCTAGTCAGGACAGGGGAAGAGGCGGCTACACCTTC
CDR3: CSASQDRGRGGYTF

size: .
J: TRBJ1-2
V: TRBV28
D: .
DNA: TGTGCCAGCGGCCCCCGGGAATCCTTCTATGGCTACACCTTC
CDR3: CASGPRESFYGYTF

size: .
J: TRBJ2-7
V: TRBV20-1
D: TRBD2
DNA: TGCAGTGCTAAGGGCGGGGGATACGAGCAGTACTTC
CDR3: CSAKGGGYEQYF

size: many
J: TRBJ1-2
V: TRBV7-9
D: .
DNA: TGTGCCAGCAGCCAGAGTGGAGGGGGAGGCTATGGCTACACCTTC
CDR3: CASSQSGGGGYGYTF

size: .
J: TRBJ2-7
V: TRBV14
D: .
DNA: TGTGCCAGCGGCCCACTTGACGGATACGAGCAGTACTTC
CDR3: CASGPLDGYEQYF

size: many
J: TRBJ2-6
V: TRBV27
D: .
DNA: TGTGCCAGCAGAAACGGACGGAACTCTGGGGCCAACGTCCTGACTTTC
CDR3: CASRNGRNSGANVLTF

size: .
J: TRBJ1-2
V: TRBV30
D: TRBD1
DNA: TGTGCCTCTAGACAGGGGCCTTATGGCTACACCTTC
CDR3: CASRQGPYGYTF

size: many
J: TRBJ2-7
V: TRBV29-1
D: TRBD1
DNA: TGCAGCGTAAGGGGGCGCGACGAGCAGTACTTC
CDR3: CSVRGRDEQYF

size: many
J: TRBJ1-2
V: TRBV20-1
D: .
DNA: TGCATTGCTAGTTTGCAGGGACCCTATGGCTACACCTTC
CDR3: CIASLQGPYGYTF

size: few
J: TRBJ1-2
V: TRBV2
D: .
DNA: TGTGCCAGCAGTGTGTTATTGGCCAGCGGGGATGGCTACACCTTC
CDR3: CASSVLLASGDGYTF

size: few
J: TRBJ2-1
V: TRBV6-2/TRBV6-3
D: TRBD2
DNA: TGTGCCAGCAGAGTTGGGACTAGCGGACATGAGCAGTTCTTC
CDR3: CASRVGTSGHEQFF

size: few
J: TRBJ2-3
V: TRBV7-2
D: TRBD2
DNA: TGTGCCAGCAGCTCGACTAGCGGGGGGGCCGGCACAGATACGCAGTATTTT
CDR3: CASSSTSGGAGTDTQYF

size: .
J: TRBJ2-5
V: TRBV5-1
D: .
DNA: TGCGCCAGCGGCTCCGAACAGATCCAAGAGACCCAGTACTTC
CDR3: CASGSEQIQETQYF

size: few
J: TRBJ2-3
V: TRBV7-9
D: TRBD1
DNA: TGTGCCAGCATCGTCCGGGACAGGGCAACAGATACGCAGTATTTT
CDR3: CASIVRDRATDTQYF

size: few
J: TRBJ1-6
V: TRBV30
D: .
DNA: TGTGCCTGGAGTAGGCAGACTCCTTCACCCCTCCACTTT
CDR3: CAWSRQTPSPLHF

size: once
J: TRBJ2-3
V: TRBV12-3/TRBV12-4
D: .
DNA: TGTGCCAGCAGCCGTCCCGACAGGGCGGGGAGTGATACGCAGTATTTT
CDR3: CASSRPDRAGSDTQYF